The present entry profiles one TCR beta chain with its context. Its antigen is unknown. Base qualities were left out, and no much larger clone turns up one base away. The CDR3 regions of human TCRbeta chains were analyzed by immunosequencing. The study's processing was this. Repertoire TCRs were checked for matches against a reference library of SARS-CoV-2-specific TCRs that had been generated using the MIRA antigen-specificity platform. Breadth was defined as the fraction of unique TCRs that were SARS-CoV-2-associated, and depth was defined as the fraction of total T cells that were SARS-CoV-2-associated. Using the MIRA data, each spike-specific TCR was mapped to the spike region that the TCR reacts to and placed in a CD4 or CD8 class. Log10-transformed breadth and depth values were compared by one-way ANOVA with Sidak's multiple comparisons tests. TCRdb obtained this table from immuneACCESS and retained in-frame rearrangements with V and J assigned. These tables miss some clones; where compared with another copy, unresolved V genes account for less than half of the shortfall, and the remainder is unexplained. V and J calls and clone size are as listed in that table; D and trimming were resolved from the DNA. This sample gives some 170,000 clones in total; roughly nine tenths of them show up just once. Around 1.6% of the sample goes to the ten largest clones.

Measured from the cysteine to the phenylalanine, the CDR3 is 14 residues long. Only the CDR3 part of the read is kept: 42 bases, read in frame from the first base. Clipping removes 5 bases from V and 6 bases from J, with 4 as the unmatched junction base count. The germline V gene yields SGDLS for CDR1 and YYNGEE for CDR2. This entry comes from a study of T cell responses to AZD1222 COVID-19 vaccine (dated by TCRdb to 2020 to 2023). Background for the entire study: AZD1222 recipients whose second dose came at about 4 weeks and those whose second dose came at about 12 weeks were combined into one group, since spike-specific TCR depth and breadth did not differ between the two schedules. A total of 233 trial participants underwent TCR sequencing, of whom some 210 received two doses of AZD1222 and about 26 received two doses of the MenACWY control vaccine. Trial participants were enrolled by age into 18-55, 56-69 and 70-plus year subgroups, with around 140, 26 and 57 TCR-sequenced participants respectively. Broader findings and caveats from the paper: After two AZD1222 doses, spike-specific TCR breadth and depth were significantly higher than at day 0 and than in MenACWY recipients. Because no samples from the day 14 peak response were available, repertoires could be characterized only after the peak T cell response. The 56-69-year group was small, and its depth increase did not reach significance, likely because of low power. Participants were mostly white British, with more females than males. The authors suggested clonal diversity may have been underestimated. Conclusions about previously exposed vaccinees were limited because only a handful of AZD1222 recipients were SARS-CoV-2 seropositive at baseline. Epitopes outside the regions mutated in the B.1.351 and B.1.1.7 variants were reportedly recognized by nearly half of the unique spike-specific TCRs. The vaccine-associated CD4 TCRs covered the entire spike protein, and the dominant responses fell in regions 160-218 and 743-854.

The time point label of this sample denotes: baseline before first vaccination. Vaccinee samples came from UK trials COV001 and COV002, including a single-blind randomized controlled phase 2/3 trial of AZD1222 (ChAdOx1 nCoV-19) in healthy adults. Trial participant PBMC samples were collected at day 0 and day 28 after the second dose for TCRbeta chain sequencing. The chain is made from TRBV9 and TRBJ2-2; 10 nucleotides in the junction match TRBD2. The source material was peripheral blood, sampled on day 0 of AZD1222 vaccination. The TCR was taken from an adult in good health. Here the CDR3 is given as CASRLAGAAGELFF. The DNA sequence is as follows: TGTGCCAGCAGGCTAGCGGGAGCGGCCGGGGAGCTGTTTTTT. This CDR3, with the reference TRBV9 and TRBJ2-2 proteins standing in past its ends, gives the full variable domain DSGVTQTPKHLITATGQRVTLRCSPRSGDLSVYWYQQSLDQGLQFLIQYYNGEERAKGNILERFSAQQFPDLHSELNLSSLELGDSALYFCASRLAGAAGELFFGEGSRLTVL.